This TCR beta chain was identified in a study of T cell responses to AZD1222 COVID-19 vaccine. Study details: Second-dose recipients at about 4 or about 12 weeks were treated as one pooled group. Findings and limits, study-wide: CD4 TCRs associated with vaccination spanned spike, dominating at 160-218 and 743-854.

The table came from immunoSEQ multiplex PCR; TCRdb's copy has only in-frame clones and leaves some out. The profile shows under 110,000 clones, 85% to 90% of them singletons. The V and J ends lost 6 bases and 4 bases, in that order; junction bases with no gene match: 8. Germline loops: CDR1 SNHLY, CDR2 FYNNEI. CDR3 length equals 15 residues. On this clone itself: Its antigen is currently unknown.

The TCR originated in an adult in good health. The gene calls are TRBV2 and TRBJ1-1, with TRBD1 identical over 10 bases. The sample was peripheral blood, taken on day 0 of AZD1222 vaccination. Here the CDR3 DNA reads TGTGCCAGCAGAGAACGGGGACAGGGGAGCACTGAAGCTTTCTTT. It codes for CASRERGQGSTEAFF. The full variable domain, completed using reference TRBV2 and TRBJ1-1, is EPEVTQTPSHQVTQMGQEVILRCVPISNHLYFYWYRQILGQKVEFLVSFYNNEISEKSEIFDDQFSVERPDGSNFTLKIRSTKLEDSAMYFCASRERGQGSTEAFFGQGTRLTVV.